These 13 T cell receptor beta chains share one sample of origin, sequenced in a study of cytomegalovirus exposure and HLA in healthy donors. The PCR contained 60 Vbeta and 13 Jbeta primers. Clones were sequenced by immunoSEQ multiplex PCR, and TCRdb holds only the in-frame ones, with some missing. The data hold some 70,000 clones, with about 80% observed a single time. Input material: PBMCs. Receptors originate from a man between 18 and 35 years old in good health and CMV-seronegative.

The chain employs TRBV7-2 and TRBJ1-5; D is perhaps TRBD1 (6 bases). The ends were cut back, 2 bases at V and 3 bases at J, with 14 bases in the middle. The CDR3 is 16 amino acids. Germline CDR1 SGHTA, CDR2 FQGNSA. In DNA, the CDR3 is TGTGCCAGCAGCTTAACAGGGCGGATACACAATCAGCCCCAGCATTTT. It is translated as CASSLTGRIHNQPQHF. Drawing the rest from reference TRBV7-2 and TRBJ1-5, the complete variable domain is GAGVSQSPSNKVTEKGKDVELRCDPISGHTALYWYRQSLGQGLEFLIYFQGNSAPDKSGLPSDRFSAERTGGSVSTLTIQRTQQEDSAVYLCASSLTGRIHNQPQHFGDGTRLSIL.

The chain carries TRBV10-2 and TRBJ2-3, with TRBD2 identical over 14 bases. V gave up 4 bases and J gave up 3 bases; unmatched junction bases: 15. The CDR3 runs 20 residues. The germline gives CDR1 WSHSY, CDR2 SAAADI. The CDR3 DNA reads as TGCGCCAGCAGTGTTCGTAGACTAGCGGGGGGGCCGTCGGGGACAGATACGCAGTATTTT. Its translation: CASSVRRLAGGPSGTDTQYF.

The chain couples TRBV11-3 to TRBJ2-3; 8 bases line up with TRBD2. V lost 4 bases to trimming and J lost 2 bases; unmatched junction nucleotides: 2. This CDR3 spans 14 amino acids. In germline, CDR1 is SGHNT, CDR2 YENEEA. The CDR3 sequence is CASSSGGATDTQYF. The CDR3 DNA reads as TGTGCCAGCAGCTCCGGGGGGGCCACAGATACGCAGTATTTT.

The gene calls are TRBV29-1 and TRBJ1-1; D is possibly TRBD1 (6 bases). The CDR3 length is 14 residues. Per the germline V gene, CDR1 is SQVTM and CDR2 is ANQGSEA. V was pared by 8 bases and J by 5 bases, with 21 bases between. Here the CDR3 DNA reads TGCAGCTGCAAGGGCGGGGGGCGCGAAACTGAAGCTTTCTTT. It is translated as CSCKGGGRETEAFF.

The chain joins TRBV4-1 to TRBJ2-1; TRBD1 agrees at 8 bases. Germline CDR1 and CDR2: MGHRA and YSYEKL. CDR3 length: 16 residues. Losses at the gene ends were 1 base for V and 1 base for J; bases not matched to a gene: 3. CDR3 region: CASSQGTGRSYNEQFF. The CDR3 DNA is TGCGCCAGCAGCCAAGGGACAGGGAGATCCTACAATGAGCAGTTCTTC.

Concerning this clone itself: Mismatch with germline at one junction end may stem from a read error. The same CDR3 arises from other DNA sequences in this sample as well. The gene calls are TRBV28 and TRBJ1-2; TRBD1 might be the D (5 bases). The CDR3 runs 14 residues. From germline, CDR1 is MDHEN and CDR2 SYDVKM. CDR3 loop: CASTPAGQYYGYTF. For the CDR3, the DNA is TGTGCCAGCACCCCCGCGGGGCAGTACTACGGCTACACCTTC.

V and J are TRBV27 and TRBJ1-6; D possibly corresponds to TRBD1 (5 bases). Germline-derived CDR1 and CDR2 are MNHEY and SMNVEV (reference sequence). The V end was cut by 6 bases, the J end by 7 bases, with 13 bases between. This CDR3 is built from 14 residues. This CDR3 is CASSPRQGNSPLHF. DNA of the CDR3: TGTGCCAGCAGCCCTCGGCAGGGCAATTCACCCCTCCACTTT.

The chain links TRBV15 to TRBJ1-4; tentatively, D is TRBD1 (6 bases). Germline V CDR1 and CDR2: LNHNV, YYDKDF (reference sequence). The CDR3 loop spans 15 amino acids. Trimming cost V 3 bases and J 8 bases, with 16 bases left between them. The CDR3 nucleotides are TGTGCCACCAGCAGGCGGCGACAGGAGCCCGAAAAACTGTTTTTT. It codes for CATSRRRQEPEKLFF.

The chain recombines TRBV6-1 with TRBJ1-2, with 9 bases lining up with TRBD1. This CDR3 has 13 residues. Looked up from germline, CDR1 is MNHNS and CDR2 is SASEGT. V lost 7 bases and J lost 7; bases outside the gene matches: 7. CDR3 nucleotide sequence: TGTGCCAGCACCGATACAGGGGGCCGTGGCTACACCTTC. The encoded protein is CASTDTGGRGYTF.

This clone has a single count. The chain links TRBV4-1 to TRBJ2-2, with 9 bases lining up with TRBD2. Germline values: CDR1 MGHRA, CDR2 YSYEKL. The CDR3 has 17 residues. V was pared by 1 base and J by 2 bases, with 5 bases of the junction left unmatched. CDR3 nucleotides: TGCGCCAGCAGCCAAGGGCTAGCGGGGCTAAACACCGGGGAGCTGTTTTTT. Translating gives CASSQGLAGLNTGELFF.

The rearrangement links TRBV28 to TRBJ1-1; 8 bases are shared with TRBD1. The CDR3 has 14 residues. V shed 6 bases, J shed 1 base, and the junction held 4 bases outside the gene matches. The V gene's germline CDR1 is MDHEN and CDR2 SYDVKM. CDR3 protein: CASSRDRGNTEAFF. Written as DNA, the CDR3 is TGTGCCAGCAGCCGCGACAGGGGGAACACTGAAGCTTTCTTT.

The chain joins TRBV30 to TRBJ1-2; 8 positions match TRBD1. Germline CDR1 reads GTSNPN; CDR2 reads SVGIG (reference sequence). CDR3 length: 12 amino acids. The V gene end was trimmed by 5 bases and the J gene end by 7 bases; junction bases not matched to a gene: 6. The CDR3 DNA follows: TGTGCCTGGGCACAGGGGGTAGGTGGCTACACCTTC. This translates into CAWAQGVGGYTF.

This chain joins TRBV5-1 and TRBJ2-1, with 8 bases fitting TRBD2. Germline assignment: CDR1 SGHRS and CDR2 YFSETQ. Trimming cost V 3 bases and J 9 bases; bases outside gene matches: 14. CDR3 length: 16 amino acids. The DNA for the CDR3 is TGCGCCAGCAGCTCACCGCGGGGGGTTCAACTCGGTGAGCAGTTCTTC. This codes for CASSSPRGVQLGEQFF.